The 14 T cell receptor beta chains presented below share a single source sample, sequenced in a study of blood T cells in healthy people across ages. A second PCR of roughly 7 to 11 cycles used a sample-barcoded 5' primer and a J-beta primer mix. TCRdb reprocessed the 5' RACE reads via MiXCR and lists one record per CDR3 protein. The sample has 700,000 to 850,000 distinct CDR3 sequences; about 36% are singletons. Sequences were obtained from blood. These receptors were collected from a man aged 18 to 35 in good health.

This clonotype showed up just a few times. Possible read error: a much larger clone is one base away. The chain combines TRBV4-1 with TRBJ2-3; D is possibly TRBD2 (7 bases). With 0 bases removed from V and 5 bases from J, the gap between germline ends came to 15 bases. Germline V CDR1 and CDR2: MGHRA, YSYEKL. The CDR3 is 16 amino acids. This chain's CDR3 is CASSQDLAGAGDTQYF. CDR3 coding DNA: TGCGCCAGCAGCCAAGATCTTGCGGGGGCCGGAGATACGCAGTATTTT.

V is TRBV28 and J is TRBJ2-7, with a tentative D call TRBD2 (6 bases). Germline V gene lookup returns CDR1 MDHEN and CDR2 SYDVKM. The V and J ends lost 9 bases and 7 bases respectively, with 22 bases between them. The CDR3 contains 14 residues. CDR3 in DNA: TGTGCCAGTAGGGGCGGGGACTCGTTCGGTGAGCAGTACTTC. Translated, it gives CASRGGDSFGEQYF.

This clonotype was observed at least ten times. CDR3 coding DNA: TGTGCCAGCAGTTTGTCCCGGGGGGGTCGTCCTAGCTCCTACGAGCAGTACTTC. This sequence encodes CASSLSRGGRPSSYEQYF. The chain has TRBV12-3 or TRBV12-4 and TRBJ2-7, with TRBD2 matching over 8 bases. The CDR3 contains 18 residues. V lost 3 bases to trimming and J lost 0 bases; unmatched junction nucleotides: 13.

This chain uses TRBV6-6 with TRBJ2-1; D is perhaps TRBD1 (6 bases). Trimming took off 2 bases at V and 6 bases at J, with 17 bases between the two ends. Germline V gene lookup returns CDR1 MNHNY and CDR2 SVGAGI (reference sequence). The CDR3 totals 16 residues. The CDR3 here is CASSYGDPDRSNEQFF. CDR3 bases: TGTGCCAGCAGTTACGGGGACCCTGACAGGAGCAATGAGCAGTTCTTC.

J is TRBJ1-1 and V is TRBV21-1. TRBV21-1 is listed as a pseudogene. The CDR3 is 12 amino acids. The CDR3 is CASAGDLTEAFF. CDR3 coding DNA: TGTGCCAGCGCAGGGGATCTGACTGAAGCTTTCTTT.

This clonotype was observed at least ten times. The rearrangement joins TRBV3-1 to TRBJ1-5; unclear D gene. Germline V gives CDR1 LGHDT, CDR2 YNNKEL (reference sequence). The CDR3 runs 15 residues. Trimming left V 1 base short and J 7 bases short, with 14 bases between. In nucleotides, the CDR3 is TGTGCCAGCAGCCAAGGTCGGTTGGGCTTCCAGCCCCAGCATTTT. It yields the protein CASSQGRLGFQPQHF. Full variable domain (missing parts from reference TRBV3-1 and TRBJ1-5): DTAVSQTPKYLVTQMGNDKSIKCEQNLGHDTMYWYKQDSKKFLKIMFSYNNKELIINETVPNRFSPKSPDKAHLNLHINSLELGDSAVYFCASSQGRLGFQPQHFGDGTRLSIL.

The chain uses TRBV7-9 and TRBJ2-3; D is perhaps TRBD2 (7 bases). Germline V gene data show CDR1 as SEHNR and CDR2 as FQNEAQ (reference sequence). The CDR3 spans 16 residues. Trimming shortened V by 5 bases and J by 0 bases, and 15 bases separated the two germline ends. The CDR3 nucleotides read TGTGCCAGCAGCCCTAGTGGGGGGGGCAGCACAGATACGCAGTATTTT. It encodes CASSPSGGGSTDTQYF.

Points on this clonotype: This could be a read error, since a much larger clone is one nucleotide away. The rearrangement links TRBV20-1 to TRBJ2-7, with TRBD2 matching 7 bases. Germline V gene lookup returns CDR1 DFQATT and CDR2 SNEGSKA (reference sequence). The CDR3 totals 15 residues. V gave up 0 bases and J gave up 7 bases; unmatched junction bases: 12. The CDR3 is CSARDRLAASNEQYF. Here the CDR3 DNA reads TGCAGTGCTAGAGATCGGCTAGCGGCATCCAATGAGCAGTACTTC.

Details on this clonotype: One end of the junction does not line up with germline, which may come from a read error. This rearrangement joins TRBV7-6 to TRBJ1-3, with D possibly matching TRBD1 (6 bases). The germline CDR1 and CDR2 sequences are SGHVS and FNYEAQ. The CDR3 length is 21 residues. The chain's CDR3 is CASSLASRDKNRDISGNAIYF. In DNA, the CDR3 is TGTGCCAGCAGCTTAGCATCAAGAGATAAAAACAGGGACATCTCTGGAAACGCCATATATTTT.

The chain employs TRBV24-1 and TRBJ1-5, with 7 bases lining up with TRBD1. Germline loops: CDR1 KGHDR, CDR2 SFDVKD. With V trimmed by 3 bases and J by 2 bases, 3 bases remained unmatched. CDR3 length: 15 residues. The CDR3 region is CATSDATGGNQPQHF. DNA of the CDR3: TGTGCCACCAGTGATGCTACAGGGGGCAATCAGCCCCAGCATTTT.

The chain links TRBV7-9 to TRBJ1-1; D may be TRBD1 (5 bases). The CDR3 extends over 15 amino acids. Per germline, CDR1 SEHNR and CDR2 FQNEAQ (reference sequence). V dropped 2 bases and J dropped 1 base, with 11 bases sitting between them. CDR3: CASSLRPTENTEAFF. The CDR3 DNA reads TGTGCCAGCAGCTTAAGGCCGACAGAGAACACTGAAGCTTTCTTT.

CDR3 nucleotide sequence: TGTGCCAGCAGGGGACAGCCGAGGGAGCAGTACTTC. Protein product: CASRGQPREQYF. V usage is TRBV28 and J usage is TRBJ2-5, with 7 bases that match TRBD1. The CDR3 runs 12 residues. J lost 11 bases, V lost 6 bases, and 9 bases had no gene match. Per germline, CDR1 MDHEN and CDR2 SYDVKM.

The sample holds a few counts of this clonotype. The DNA for the CDR3 is TGCGCCAGCAGCCAGCAGGGGGCTAGGACAGATACGCAGTATTTT. The encoded protein is CASSQQGARTDTQYF. The chain employs TRBV4-1 and TRBJ2-3; TRBD1 aligns across 8 bases. This CDR3 is built from 15 residues. Losses at the gene ends were 3 bases for V and 3 bases for J; bases not matched to a gene: 5. Germline loops: CDR1 MGHRA, CDR2 YSYEKL.

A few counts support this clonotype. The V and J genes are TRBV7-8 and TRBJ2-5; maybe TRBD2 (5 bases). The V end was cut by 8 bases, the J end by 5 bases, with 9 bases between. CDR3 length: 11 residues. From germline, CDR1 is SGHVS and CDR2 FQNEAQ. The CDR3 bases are TGTGCCAGCTTAAGGGAGGAGACCCAGTACTTC. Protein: CASLREETQYF.